Each of the 31 T cell receptor beta chains below was sequenced from the same sample in a study of blood T cell repertoires in COVID-19. The repertoire was sequenced with immunoSEQ multiplex PCR; TCRdb's copy has only in-frame clones and lacks some. The sample carries over 200,000 clones, over 70% recorded once. Input material: PBMCs or T cells enriched from blood (not recorded which). The source is a woman in her twenties or thirties who had been exposed to COVID-19.

The CDR3 bases are TGTGCCAGCGCGATCTCTGGAAACACCATATATTTT. Protein sequence: CASAISGNTIYF. V and J are TRBV25-1 and TRBJ1-3; D is uncertain. Germline assignment: CDR1 MGHDK and CDR2 SYGVNS. The V end was cut by 8 bases, the J end by 0 bases, with 5 bases between. The CDR3 spans 12 residues.

The chain links TRBV30 to TRBJ2-7, with TRBD2 matching 8 bases. Germline trimming cut 0 bases from V and 3 bases from J; bases unmatched to any gene: 13. This CDR3 region has 17 residues. Per the germline V gene, CDR1 is GTSNPN and CDR2 is SVGIG (reference sequence). The CDR3 sequence is CAWSVNLGGTSNYEQYF. CDR3 nucleotide sequence: TGTGCCTGGAGTGTAAACCTAGGCGGGACTAGTAACTACGAGCAGTACTTC. The full variable domain, its missing parts supplied by reference TRBV30 and TRBJ2-7, is SQTIHQWPATLVQPVGSPLSLECTVEGTSNPNLYWYRQAAGRGLQLLFYSVGIGQISSEVPQNLSASRPQDRQFILSSKKLLLSDSGFYLCAWSVNLGGTSNYEQYFGPGTRLTVT.

The chain uses TRBV2 and TRBJ1-5, with D maybe TRBD1 (5 bases). The CDR3 extends over 16 amino acids. Per germline, CDR1 SNHLY and CDR2 FYNNEI. Trimming removed 6 bases at V and 0 bases at J, with 15 bases between. The CDR3 loop reads CASRLTLQVSNQPQHF. The CDR3, as DNA: TGTGCCAGCAGGCTTACCCTACAGGTTAGCAATCAGCCCCAGCATTTT.

The gene calls are TRBV19 and TRBJ1-2; D perhaps matches TRBD1 (5 bases). Trimming left V 9 bases short and J 4 bases short, with 12 bases between. This CDR3 is built from 12 residues. Germline CDR1 reads LNHDA; CDR2 reads SQIVND (reference sequence). For the CDR3, the DNA is TGTGCCAGCAGGGATTTTGGCTATGGCTACACCTTC. Protein: CASRDFGYGYTF.

The V and J genes are TRBV6-6 and TRBJ2-1; 9 nucleotides align to TRBD2. Germline CDR1 reads MNHNY; CDR2 reads SVGAGI (reference sequence). With 5 bases clipped from V and 1 base from J, the junction kept 6 bases outside the gene matches. The CDR3 totals 16 residues. The CDR3 spells CASSPGLARSYNEQFF. The CDR3 DNA sequence: TGTGCCAGCAGTCCAGGACTAGCGAGATCCTACAATGAGCAGTTCTTC.

This chain joins TRBV5-1 and TRBJ2-5; 8 bases fit TRBD2. From germline, CDR1 is SGHRS and CDR2 YFSETQ. After removal of 3 bases from V and 5 bases from J, the junction contained 6 bases not matched to a gene. This CDR3 is 14 amino acids long. The DNA for the CDR3 is TGCGCCAGCAGCTCATCAGCGGGGGTGGAGACCCAGTACTTC. As protein: CASSSSAGVETQYF.

V is TRBV7-9 and J is TRBJ2-4; D might be TRBD1 (5 bases). V was pared by 0 bases and J by 4 bases, with 7 bases between. Germline loops: CDR1 SEHNR, CDR2 FQNEAQ (reference sequence). CDR3 size: 14 residues. The CDR3 protein is CASSLAAGKNIQYF. Written as DNA, the CDR3 is TGTGCCAGCAGCTTAGCTGCAGGGAAAAACATTCAGTACTTC.

Here the CDR3 DNA reads TGCGCCAGCAGCCTCGGACAGAAAGAGACCCAGTACTTC. It yields the protein CASSLGQKETQYF. The rearrangement links TRBV4-1 to TRBJ2-5, with a tentative D call TRBD1 (6 bases). The germline gives CDR1 MGHRA, CDR2 YSYEKL. V gave up 4 bases and J gave up 3 bases, with 9 bases separating them. CDR3 size: 13 residues.

J is TRBJ2-7 and V is TRBV2; possible D gene TRBD2, 6 bases. Looked up from germline, CDR1 is SNHLY and CDR2 is FYNNEI. The CDR3 has 13 residues. Trimming stripped 8 bases from V and 3 bases from J, with 14 bases between. CDR3 sequence (DNA): TGTGCCAGCTGGAGGGGAGAGGGCTACGAGCAGTACTTC. This encodes CASWRGEGYEQYF.

The chain recombines TRBV4-1 with TRBJ2-1; D possibly corresponds to TRBD1 (6 bases). Germline lookup yields CDR1 MGHRA and CDR2 YSYEKL. V was trimmed by 3 bases and J by 6 bases, leaving 15 bases between them. The CDR3 is 15 amino acids. The CDR3 reads CASSQTNRDSNEQFF. In DNA form, the CDR3 reads TGCGCCAGCAGCCAGACTAACAGGGATTCCAATGAGCAGTTCTTC.

The chain couples TRBV5-1 to TRBJ2-3; maybe TRBD1 (6 bases). Germline loops: CDR1 SGHRS, CDR2 YFSETQ. The V gene lost 5 bases and the J gene lost 4 bases, with 20 bases spanning the gap. The CDR3 consists of 16 residues. The CDR3, as DNA: TGCGCCAGCAGAAAACAACAGGGTGAGGGGCCAGATACGCAGTATTTT. It translates to CASRKQQGEGPDTQYF.

The V gene is TRBV11-2, the J gene TRBJ2-1; 13 bases fit TRBD2. With 6 bases clipped from V and 0 bases from J, the junction kept 5 bases outside the gene matches. Germline assignment: CDR1 SGHAT and CDR2 FQNNGV. CDR3 size: 17 residues. CDR3 amino acids: CASSRTSGGYSYNEQFF. In DNA form, the CDR3 reads TGTGCCAGCAGTCGGACTAGCGGGGGCTACTCCTACAATGAGCAGTTCTTC.

The sample holds a few counts of this clone. V gene TRBV19 combines with J gene TRBJ2-7, with 13 nucleotides matching TRBD2. The CDR3 is made up of 15 amino acids. The germline V gene has CDR1 LNHDA and CDR2 SQIVND (reference sequence). Trimming cost V 2 bases and J 6 bases; bases outside gene matches: 4. The CDR3 sequence is CASSIRTSGRGEQYF. In DNA form, the CDR3 reads TGTGCCAGTAGTATAAGGACTAGCGGGAGAGGCGAGCAGTACTTC. The full variable domain, with the rest looked up from reference TRBV19 and TRBJ2-7, is DGGITQSPKYLFRKEGQNVTLSCEQNLNHDAMYWYRQDPGQGLRLIYYSQIVNDFQKGDIAEGYSVSREKKESFPLTVTSAQKNPTAFYLCASSIRTSGRGEQYFGPGTRLTVT.

The rearrangement joins TRBV7-9 to TRBJ2-7, with TRBD2 matching 12 bases. Germline CDR1 is SEHNR and CDR2 is FQNEAQ (reference sequence). The CDR3 consists of 17 residues. V gave up 1 base and J gave up 4 bases; unmatched junction bases: 8. The CDR3 protein is CASSLVASGRALYEQYF. The CDR3 DNA follows: TGTGCCAGCAGCTTAGTGGCTAGCGGGAGGGCCTTGTACGAGCAGTACTTC.

The chain combines TRBV7-6 with TRBJ2-2; D is perhaps TRBD2 (5 bases). CDR3 length equals 16 residues. From germline, CDR1 is SGHVS and CDR2 FNYEAQ. V was pared by 0 bases and J by 4 bases, with 12 bases between. CDR3 bases: TGTGCCAGCAGCTTAGCCCATGGACTGTTCACCGGGGAGCTGTTTTTT. Protein sequence: CASSLAHGLFTGELFF.

In DNA, the CDR3 is TGTGCCTGGAGTGTACCTGGTAGGGGGAGTACAGATACGCAGTATTTT. It is translated as CAWSVPGRGSTDTQYF. The chain carries TRBV30 and TRBJ2-3, with D possibly being TRBD1 (6 bases). The CDR3 consists of 16 residues. With 0 bases removed from V and 3 bases from J, the gap between germline ends came to 16 bases. Germline CDR1 is GTSNPN and CDR2 is SVGIG (reference sequence).

This rearrangement joins TRBV30 to TRBJ1-6; D ambiguous. The V and J ends lost 4 bases and 11 bases respectively, with 9 bases between them. The V gene's germline CDR1 is GTSNPN and CDR2 SVGIG (reference sequence). This CDR3 comprises 11 residues. The CDR3 DNA reads TGTGCCTGGAAGACGGGTCCACCCCTCCACTTT. Its protein is CAWKTGPPLHF.

The rearrangement joins TRBV5-1 to TRBJ1-2, with D possibly TRBD1 on 5 matching bases. Trimming took off 0 bases at V and 6 bases at J, with 9 bases between the two ends. Germline assignment: CDR1 SGHRS and CDR2 YFSETQ. The CDR3 contains 13 residues. This CDR3 is CASSLGGADGYTF. CDR3 sequence (DNA): TGCGCCAGCAGCTTGGGTGGGGCTGATGGCTACACCTTC.

The V and J genes are TRBV27 and TRBJ1-5; TRBD1 matches 8 bases. Germline CDR1 MNHEY, CDR2 SMNVEV (reference sequence). CDR3 size: 16 residues. Trimming took 6 bases from V and 7 from J; bases not matched to a gene: 14. In DNA form, the CDR3 reads TGTGCCAGCAGGCCCGGGACAGGTTATAGTTTACAGCCCCAGCATTTT. This translates into CASRPGTGYSLQPQHF.

The chain combines TRBV28 with TRBJ1-5; TRBD1 is a possible D gene (5 bases). CDR3 length equals 15 residues. Trimming took 5 bases from V and 6 from J, leaving 17 bases between them. The V gene's germline CDR1 is MDHEN and CDR2 SYDVKM. CDR3 in amino acids: CASSPRGGLVQPQHF. CDR3 bases: TGTGCCAGCAGTCCGCGGGGGGGTCTGGTTCAGCCCCAGCATTTT.

CDR3 bases: TGCGCCAGCAGCATCAGGGGGTACGACACTGAAGCTTTCTTT. Amino acid sequence: CASSIRGYDTEAFF. This chain links TRBV4-1 with TRBJ1-1; 7 positions match TRBD1. This CDR3 spans 14 amino acids. Germline assignment: CDR1 MGHRA and CDR2 YSYEKL. Trimming took 5 bases from V and 3 from J; bases not matched to a gene: 6.

The chain combines TRBV6-5 with TRBJ2-2; D may be TRBD1 (6 bases). The germline V gene encodes CDR1 MNHEY and CDR2 SVGAGI. The CDR3 is made up of 13 amino acids. Trimming shortened V by 7 bases and J by 5 bases, and 11 bases separated the two germline ends. The CDR3 is CASTLRGTGELFF. The CDR3 DNA reads as TGTGCCAGCACCCTGAGGGGGACCGGGGAGCTGTTTTTT.

The chain uses TRBV6-2 or TRBV6-3 and TRBJ2-7; 10 nucleotides match TRBD2. The CDR3 runs to 16 residues. V gave up 1 base and J gave up 4 bases; unmatched junction bases: 7. Germline V gene sequence: CDR1 MNHEY, CDR2 SVGEGT. CDR3 bases: TGTGCCAGCAGTTACTACCTAGCGGGAGTCTCTTACGAGCAGTACTTC. The encoded protein is CASSYYLAGVSYEQYF.

The chain joins TRBV7-9 to TRBJ2-1, with a possible D match to TRBD2 (5 bases). The CDR3 runs 14 residues. CDR1 is SEHNR, CDR2 FQNEAQ, per germline (reference sequence). Trimming took 4 bases from V and 6 from J, leaving 13 bases between them. The CDR3 nucleotides are TGTGCCAGCAGCTCATCCGAGGGTGGCAATGAGCAGTTCTTC. Translating it yields CASSSSEGGNEQFF. The complete variable domain, with remaining parts taken from reference TRBV7-9 and TRBJ2-1, reads DTGVSQNPRHKITKRGQNVTFRCDPISEHNRLYWYRQTLGQGPEFLTYFQNEAQLEKSRLLSDRFSAERPKGSFSTLEIQRTEQGDSAMYLCASSSSEGGNEQFFGPGTRLTVL.

This chain links TRBV3-1 (or the pseudogene TRBV3-2) with TRBJ2-2; TRBD1 agrees at 8 bases. The CDR3 contains 15 residues. The V gene's germline CDR1 is LGHDT and CDR2 YNNKEL (reference sequence). J lost 4 bases, V lost 4 bases, and 5 bases had no gene match. CDR3 DNA sequence: TGTGCCAGCAGCCTTCGGACAGGGCTCACCGGGGAGCTGTTTTTT. It translates to CASSLRTGLTGELFF.

V is TRBV18 and J is TRBJ2-2; weak D call: TRBD1 (6 bases). Germline CDR1 KGHSH, CDR2 LQKENI. This CDR3 region has 18 residues. Trimming took off 6 bases at V and 1 base at J, with 21 bases between the two ends. The CDR3 here is CASSHLDQGHLNTGELFF. Written as DNA, the CDR3 is TGTGCCAGCTCGCACCTTGACCAGGGACACTTGAACACCGGGGAGCTGTTTTTT.

V usage is TRBV6-4 and J usage is TRBJ1-4; possible D gene TRBD1, 5 bases. Germline V gene lookup returns CDR1 MRHNA and CDR2 SNTAGT. The V and J ends lost 3 bases and 10 bases respectively, with 15 bases between them. This CDR3 has 14 amino acids. The CDR3 region is CASSDLPGDVKLFF. CDR3 in DNA: TGTGCCAGCAGTGATTTACCGGGGGACGTAAAACTGTTTTTT.

The chain uses TRBV9 and TRBJ2-5; 7 bases align to TRBD2. From germline, CDR1 is SGDLS and CDR2 YYNGEE. V lost 3 bases, J lost 0 bases, and 2 bases stayed unmatched. The CDR3 spans 14 residues. The CDR3 is CASSELAYQETQYF. The CDR3, as DNA: TGTGCCAGCAGCGAACTAGCGTACCAAGAGACCCAGTACTTC.

This chain uses TRBV6-5 with TRBJ1-1; D not resolved. V lost 0 bases and J lost 7, with 9 bases in between. The CDR3 has 13 residues. The germline CDR1 and CDR2 sequences are MNHEY and SVGAGI. CDR3 DNA sequence: TGTGCCAGCAGTTACTCGATGCCAGGTGAAGCTTTCTTT. It is translated as CASSYSMPGEAFF.

The V gene is TRBV2, the J gene TRBJ2-5; 7 bases map to TRBD2. CDR1 is SNHLY and CDR2 is FYNNEI in the germline V gene. The CDR3 is 13 residues long. J gave up 5 bases and V 6 bases, and 6 bases lay outside the gene matches. The chain's CDR3 is CASSRREYETQYF. As DNA, the CDR3 is TGTGCCAGCAGCAGGCGGGAGTACGAGACCCAGTACTTC. The full variable domain, in which reference TRBV2 and TRBJ2-5 provide the parts outside the CDR3, is EPEVTQTPSHQVTQMGQEVILRCVPISNHLYFYWYRQILGQKVEFLVSFYNNEISEKSEIFDDQFSVERPDGSNFTLKIRSTKLEDSAMYFCASSRREYETQYFGPGTRLLVL.

V gene TRBV15 combines with J gene TRBJ1-2; D might be TRBD1 (6 bases). The CDR3 sequence is 15 residues long. V was pared by 4 bases and J by 8 bases, with 20 bases between. CDR1 LNHNV and CDR2 YYDKDF come from the germline V gene (reference sequence). CDR3 bases: TGTGCCACCAGCAACCCCAAGGGGGGGGCCGAGGGCTACACCTTC. It is translated as CATSNPKGGAEGYTF.